The 28 T cell receptor beta chains presented below share a single source sample, sequenced in a study of cytomegalovirus exposure and HLA in healthy donors. Use of 60 Vbeta and 13 Jbeta primers characterized the PCR. Produced via immunoSEQ multiplex PCR; TCRdb's table is partial and in-frame only. This sample carries some 200,000 clones, 70% to 85% of them seen once, and the ten largest clones take roughly 0.097%. Material for sequencing was PBMCs. These TCRs come from a boy between 2 and 15 years old in good health and CMV-seronegative.

J is TRBJ1-2 and V is TRBV29-1, with 11 bases that match TRBD1. The V gene's germline CDR1 is SQVTM and CDR2 ANQGSEA. Trimming removed 4 bases from V and 4 bases from J; junction bases left unmatched: 8. This CDR3 contains 15 residues. Here the CDR3 DNA reads TGCAGCGTTGGGACAGGGGGCGCATATAGCTATGGCTACACCTTC. The encoded protein is CSVGTGGAYSYGYTF. The full variable domain, its missing parts supplied by reference TRBV29-1 and TRBJ1-2, is SAVISQKPSRDICQRGTSLTIQCQVDSQVTMMFWYRQQPGQSLTLIATANQGSEATYESGFVIDKFPISRPNLTFSTLTVSNMSPEDSSIYLCSVGTGGAYSYGYTFGSGTRLTVV.

The rearrangement uses TRBV4-1 and TRBJ2-1; 9 bases are shared with TRBD1. CDR1 and CDR2 (germline): MGHRA, YSYEKL. The CDR3 has 15 amino acids. The trim removed 3 bases at V and 7 bases at J, leaving 7 bases unmatched. The CDR3 nucleotides are TGCGCCAGCAGCCAGGTGGGACAGGGAGAGAATGAGCAGTTCTTC. Translating it yields CASSQVGQGENEQFF.

The rearrangement links TRBV19 to TRBJ2-1; D not certain. CDR3 size: 11 residues. The germline gives CDR1 LNHDA, CDR2 SQIVND (reference sequence). V lost 10 bases and J lost 10, with 14 bases in between. The DNA of the CDR3 is TGTGCCACCAACATAATGGGCGAGCAGTTCTTC. Encoded protein: CATNIMGEQFF. Using reference TRBV19 and TRBJ2-1 for the parts outside the CDR3, the full variable domain is DGGITQSPKYLFRKEGQNVTLSCEQNLNHDAMYWYRQDPGQGLRLIYYSQIVNDFQKGDIAEGYSVSREKKESFPLTVTSAQKNPTAFYLCATNIMGEQFFGPGTRLTVL.

V and J are TRBV6-5 and TRBJ2-7, with 7 bases aligning to TRBD1. V lost 8 bases and J lost 4; bases outside the gene matches: 8. Germline CDR1 and CDR2: MNHEY and SVGAGI. The CDR3 covers 13 residues. The CDR3, as DNA: TGTGCCAGCCGGGACAGTACGACTTACGAGCAGTACTTC. The encoded protein is CASRDSTTYEQYF.

As DNA, the CDR3 is TGTGCCAGTACTACAGGGACTGAAGCTTTCTTT. It translates to CASTTGTEAFF. The chain joins TRBV6-1 to TRBJ1-1; a possible D gene is TRBD1 (6 bases). Trimming removed 9 bases from V and 5 bases from J, with 10 bases in between. This CDR3 is 11 amino acids long. The germline V gene encodes CDR1 MNHNS and CDR2 SASEGT.

The chain recombines TRBV13 with TRBJ2-1; tentative D call: TRBD2 (6 bases). The CDR3 extends over 14 amino acids. Trimming took off 5 bases at V and 5 bases at J, with 13 bases between the two ends. Per the germline V gene, CDR1 is PRHDT and CDR2 is FYEKMQ (reference sequence). CDR3 sequence: CASSRGTRDNEQFF. The CDR3 DNA reads as TGTGCCAGCAGCCGGGGGACGAGGGACAATGAGCAGTTCTTC.

J is TRBJ2-2 and V is TRBV5-1; 8 nucleotides align to TRBD1. Germline CDR1 is SGHRS and CDR2 is YFSETQ. Losses at the gene ends were 4 bases for V and 1 base for J; bases not matched to a gene: 0. This CDR3 region has 14 residues. The CDR3 reads CASSGTGNTGELFF. As DNA, the CDR3 is TGCGCCAGCAGCGGGACAGGGAACACCGGGGAGCTGTTTTTT.

V is TRBV29-1 and J is TRBJ2-5, with no clear D. V shed 6 bases and J shed 5 bases, with 13 bases lying between them. This CDR3 has 12 amino acids. The germline V gene encodes CDR1 SQVTM and CDR2 ANQGSEA. The CDR3 sequence is CSVLQGEETQYF. The CDR3 nucleotides are TGCAGCGTCCTACAAGGAGAGGAGACCCAGTACTTC. The full variable domain, in which reference TRBV29-1 and TRBJ2-5 provide the parts outside the CDR3, is SAVISQKPSRDICQRGTSLTIQCQVDSQVTMMFWYRQQPGQSLTLIATANQGSEATYESGFVIDKFPISRPNLTFSTLTVSNMSPEDSSIYLCSVLQGEETQYFGPGTRLLVL.

The CDR3 loop reads CASSLATSGGSDTQYF. CDR3 in DNA: TGTGCCAGCAGCTTAGCGACTAGCGGGGGGTCGGATACGCAGTATTTT. The chain recombines TRBV7-9 with TRBJ2-3, with 13 bases matching TRBD2. V shed 0 bases and J 6 bases; nucleotides not matched to a gene: 3. In germline, CDR1 is SEHNR, CDR2 FQNEAQ (reference sequence). CDR3 size: 16 residues.

V and J are TRBV9 and TRBJ1-2, with 8 nucleotides matching TRBD1. The CDR3 has 13 amino acids. Germline trimming cut 2 bases from V and 8 bases from J; bases unmatched to any gene: 5. Germline values: CDR1 SGDLS, CDR2 YYNGEE. The CDR3 spells CASSVTGGWGYTF. CDR3 bases: TGTGCCAGCAGCGTCACAGGGGGATGGGGCTACACCTTC.

This chain connects TRBV4-2 to TRBJ2-1, with D possibly TRBD2 on 5 matching bases. V was clipped by 0 bases and J by 6 bases, with 9 bases between them. The germline V gene has CDR1 LGHNA and CDR2 YNFKEQ. There are 14 residues in the CDR3. The CDR3 coding sequence is TGTGCCAGCAGCCAAGAGCTCCTAGCCAATGAGCAGTTCTTC. It translates to CASSQELLANEQFF.

The rearrangement uses TRBV7-2 and TRBJ2-5; TRBD2 aligns across 7 bases. V shed 2 bases and J 1 base; nucleotides not matched to a gene: 4. Germline CDR1 reads SGHTA; CDR2 reads FQGNSA. There are 15 residues in the CDR3. The CDR3 loop is CASSLKRGLQETQYF. The CDR3, as DNA: TGTGCCAGCAGCTTAAAGCGGGGTCTCCAAGAGACCCAGTACTTC.

This clone was recorded a few times. This sequence joins TRBV6-5 and TRBJ2-7; possibly TRBD2 for D (6 bases). The germline CDR1 and CDR2 sequences are MNHEY and SVGAGI. Trimming took off 6 bases at V and 4 bases at J, with 19 bases between the two ends. There are 15 residues in the CDR3. The CDR3 protein is CASSRIRGGSYEQYF. The CDR3 DNA sequence: TGTGCCAGCAGCCGAATAAGGGGAGGCTCTTACGAGCAGTACTTC.

This clone was seen more than once but under ten times. The V and J genes are TRBV5-1 and TRBJ2-5, with TRBD2 matching over 13 bases. The V gene end was trimmed by 1 base and the J gene end by 8 bases; junction bases not matched to a gene: 5. This CDR3 contains 15 residues. Germline assignment: CDR1 SGHRS and CDR2 YFSETQ. Here the CDR3 DNA reads TGCGCCAGCAGCTTGACTAGCGGGGGGGATGGAACCCAGTACTTC. Amino acid sequence: CASSLTSGGDGTQYF.

The V call is TRBV19, the J call TRBJ1-2; D might be TRBD1 (5 bases). This CDR3 has 16 amino acids. V gave up 5 bases and J gave up 5 bases, with 21 bases separating them. The germline V gene has CDR1 LNHDA and CDR2 SQIVND (reference sequence). CDR3 bases: TGTGCCAGTAGTCATGATGGCGACAGCCTTACTTATGGCTACACCTTC. This gives the protein CASSHDGDSLTYGYTF.

This chain connects TRBV27 to TRBJ2-7, with 7 bases aligning to TRBD1. CDR1 is MNHEY and CDR2 is SMNVEV in the germline V gene (reference sequence). This CDR3 spans 15 amino acids. Trimming at V came to 5 bases and at J to 2 bases, leaving 9 bases not matched to a gene. The CDR3 is CASSPYRQGTYEQYF. DNA for the CDR3: TGTGCCAGCAGTCCCTATCGACAGGGAACCTACGAGCAGTACTTC.

The chain recombines TRBV7-6 with TRBJ2-7; D is perhaps TRBD1 (5 bases). The CDR3 extends over 15 amino acids. The V end was cut by 1 base, the J end by 4 bases, with 14 bases between. Germline CDR1 reads SGHVS; CDR2 reads FNYEAQ. CDR3 nucleotide sequence: TGTGCCAGCAGCTTAGGGGCGGCGAAGGGGTACGAGCAGTACTTC. Translating it yields CASSLGAAKGYEQYF.

This clone was counted a few times. The chain couples TRBV5-1 to TRBJ1-1; no clear D gene. V lost 2 bases and J lost 4, with 15 bases in between. Germline CDR1 SGHRS, CDR2 YFSETQ. The CDR3 is made up of 15 amino acids. CDR3 amino acids: CASSFERAASTEAFF. The CDR3 nucleotides read TGCGCCAGCAGCTTTGAGAGGGCGGCGAGCACTGAAGCTTTCTTT.

The V gene is TRBV13, the J gene TRBJ2-1; 9 nucleotides agree with TRBD2. The CDR3 is 15 amino acids. J lost 4 bases, V lost 1 base, and 2 bases had no gene match. Germline-derived CDR1 and CDR2 are PRHDT and FYEKMQ (reference sequence). The DNA of the CDR3 is TGTGCCAGCAGCTTAGACGCGGGGGGGTACAATGAGCAGTTCTTC. Its protein is CASSLDAGGYNEQFF.

The V gene is TRBV19, the J gene TRBJ2-1, with D tentatively TRBD1 (5 bases). CDR1 LNHDA and CDR2 SQIVND come from the germline V gene (reference sequence). V dropped 3 bases and J dropped 6 bases, with 18 bases sitting between them. This CDR3 contains 16 residues. The CDR3 DNA follows: TGTGCCAGTAGTATGAATGAAGGGCAGGGCCTCAATGAGCAGTTCTTC. It encodes CASSMNEGQGLNEQFF.

The chain is built from TRBV2 and TRBJ2-5; 7 positions agree with TRBD2. CDR3 size: 12 residues. CDR1 and CDR2 (germline): SNHLY, FYNNEI. The ends lost 5 bases at V and 5 bases at J; junction bases unmatched: 2. DNA of the CDR3: TGTGCCAGCAGTTCAGCGGGGGAGACCCAGTACTTC. This encodes CASSSAGETQYF.

The chain joins TRBV4-3 to TRBJ2-1, with D perhaps matching TRBD2 (5 bases). In germline, CDR1 is LGHNA, CDR2 YSLEER. The CDR3 totals 16 residues. Trimming removed 0 bases from V and 0 bases from J, with 9 bases in between. This CDR3 reads CASSQEFRGSYNEQFF. The CDR3 DNA is TGCGCCAGCAGCCAAGAATTCCGGGGCTCCTACAATGAGCAGTTCTTC.

The chain carries TRBV15 and TRBJ2-3, with a weak D call TRBD2 (7 bases). There are 13 residues in the CDR3. The V and J ends lost 8 bases and 5 bases respectively, with 14 bases between them. Germline lookup yields CDR1 LNHNV and CDR2 YYDKDF (reference sequence). The CDR3 region has the DNA TGTGCCACCCGCCGGGGGGCAGAAGATACGCAGTATTTT. This encodes CATRRGAEDTQYF.

The V and J genes are TRBV7-3 and TRBJ2-3; perhaps TRBD1 as D (6 bases). Germline assignment: CDR1 SGHTA and CDR2 FQGTGA. The length of the CDR3 is 14 residues. Trimming cost V 1 base and J 2 bases, with 7 bases left between them. The CDR3 coding sequence is TGTGCCAGCAGCTTAAGGGGGCCCACAGATACGCAGTATTTT. This gives the protein CASSLRGPTDTQYF.

This sequence joins TRBV10-3 and TRBJ1-1, with D maybe TRBD1 (5 bases). CDR3 length equals 16 residues. In germline, CDR1 is ENHRY, CDR2 SYGVKD. The V gene lost 6 bases and the J gene lost 1 base, with 18 bases spanning the gap. This CDR3 reads CAISSGWGGKNTEAFF. The CDR3 coding sequence is TGTGCCATCAGCTCAGGATGGGGGGGGAAGAACACTGAAGCTTTCTTT.

The CDR3, as DNA: TGTGCCATCAGTCTGGGACAGGGGTCCTACGAGCAGTACTTC. It is translated as CAISLGQGSYEQYF. This sequence joins TRBV10-3 and TRBJ2-7, with TRBD1 matching over 10 bases. Germline CDR1 and CDR2: ENHRY and SYGVKD. There are 14 residues in the CDR3. J was trimmed by 1 base and V by 5 bases; bases with no gene match: 2.

V gene TRBV28 combines with J gene TRBJ1-5, with D maybe TRBD1 (5 bases). The CDR3 totals 15 residues. Germline V gene lookup returns CDR1 MDHEN and CDR2 SYDVKM. Trimming pared 10 bases from V and 0 bases from J, leaving 16 bases between. Here the CDR3 DNA reads TGTGCCACAACGCACGGGGGAGGTAGCAATCAGCCCCAGCATTTT. This encodes CATTHGGGSNQPQHF.

This chain links TRBV5-1 with TRBJ2-5, with 7 positions matching TRBD1. From germline, CDR1 is SGHRS and CDR2 YFSETQ. The CDR3 consists of 20 residues. Germline trimming cut 7 bases from V and 1 base from J; bases unmatched to any gene: 25. CDR3 nucleotide sequence: TGCGCCAGCCCACCGAAAGGAGACAGGGCGGGCCCCGGGGTCCAAGAGACCCAGTACTTC. Translated, it gives CASPPKGDRAGPGVQETQYF.